A selection of T cell receptor beta chains follows, all from one sample in a study of blood T cell repertoires in COVID-19. Libraries were prepared by immunoSEQ multiplex PCR; TCRdb keeps only in-frame clonotypes and omits some of them. The repertoire holds roughly 50,000 clones, approximately 87% seen once, with under 6% in the top ten. The sample taken for sequencing was peripheral blood. Receptors originate from a woman aged 55-70 years with acute or convalescent COVID-19. CDR3s include the opening cysteine and the closing phenylalanine or tryptophan. The order of the fields is V gene, clone size, J gene, D gene, CDR3 protein, CDR3 DNA. The D gene is left open where the match is weak. Only some rows state a clone size, as once, few, many or a class for expanded clones.

TRBV7-6	NA	TRBJ1-3	TRBD1	CASSTRQGSGNTIYF	TGTGCCAGCAGCACCCGACAGGGCTCTGGAAACACCATATATTTT
TRBV5-6	NA	TRBJ2-7	NA	CASSKRTTAYEQYF	TGTGCCAGCAGTAAGAGGACAACAGCCTACGAGCAGTACTTC
TRBV2	few	TRBJ2-7	NA	CASSSGSAQYF	TGTGCCAGCAGTTCAGGGTCCGCGCAGTACTTC
TRBV12-5	NA	TRBJ2-7	TRBD1	CASGLGTGGDEQYF	TGTGCTAGTGGTTTGGGGACAGGGGGCGACGAGCAGTACTTC
TRBV4-3	NA	TRBJ2-3	TRBD1	CASSQGDRGTDTQYF	TGCGCCAGCAGCCAAGGAGACAGGGGGACAGATACGCAGTATTTT
TRBV4-2	once	TRBJ1-5	NA	CASSQVFRGQPQHF	TGTGCCAGCAGCCAAGTTTTCAGGGGTCAGCCCCAGCATTTT
TRBV5-8	NA	TRBJ2-3	TRBD2	CASSSGLAGDTQYF	TGTGCCAGCAGCTCAGGACTAGCGGGAGATACGCAGTATTTT
TRBV5-8	NA	TRBJ1-1	TRBD1	CASSPRDSSRSFF	TGTGCCAGCAGCCCACGGGACAGCTCGCGTTCTTTCTTT
TRBV10-3	NA	TRBJ1-6	NA	CAGHGGGNSPLHF	TGTGCCGGGCACGGGGGTGGTAATTCACCCCTCCACTTT
TRBV29-1	NA	TRBJ2-5	NA	CSTRQGLGETQYF	TGCAGCACCCGACAGGGACTGGGGGAGACCCAGTACTTC
TRBV3-1/TRBV3-2	NA	TRBJ2-5	NA	CASSQETGRMETQYF	TGTGCCAGCAGCCAAGAGACGGGGAGGATGGAGACCCAGTACTTC
TRBV6-1	NA	TRBJ1-5	TRBD1	CASSVQGDRGNQPQHF	TGTGCCAGCAGTGTTCAGGGGGACCGGGGCAATCAGCCCCAGCATTTT
TRBV6-5	NA	TRBJ1-1	TRBD1	CASSPPDRGITEAFF	TGTGCCAGCAGTCCCCCCGACAGGGGGATCACTGAAGCTTTCTTT
TRBV15	NA	TRBJ2-1	TRBD2	CATSRDLVASGQSGQFF	TGTGCCACCAGCAGAGATTTGGTAGCTAGCGGTCAATCAGGGCAGTTCTTC
TRBV7-9	NA	TRBJ2-1	TRBD2	CAYGGTSYNEQFF	TGTGCCTACGGGGGGACCTCCTACAATGAGCAGTTCTTC
TRBV6-6	NA	TRBJ1-2	TRBD1	CASSLTPTGGSGYTF	TGTGCCAGCAGTTTAACACCGACAGGGGGATCTGGCTACACCTTC
TRBV5-1	NA	TRBJ2-1	NA	CASRGGGYNEQFF	TGCGCCAGCAGGGGGGGAGGCTACAATGAGCAGTTCTTC
TRBV5-1	NA	TRBJ2-2	NA	CASSLVSLNTGELFF	TGCGCCAGCAGCTTGGTGTCACTAAACACCGGGGAGCTGTTTTTT
TRBV19	NA	TRBJ2-3	TRBD2	CASMLAGADRDTDTQYF	TGTGCCAGTATGTTGGCGGGAGCAGATAGGGACACAGATACGCAGTATTTT
TRBV4-1	once	TRBJ2-6	NA	CASSPWEGSSGANVLTF	TGCGCCAGCAGCCCCTGGGAAGGGAGCTCTGGGGCCAACGTCCTGACTTTC
TRBV4-3	NA	TRBJ1-5	TRBD1	CASSPRLTGGPSNQPQHF	TGCGCCAGCAGCCCGAGGCTGACAGGGGGCCCGTCCAATCAGCCCCAGCATTTT
TRBV15	NA	TRBJ2-5	TRBD2	CATSPRGGYQETQYF	TGTGCCACCAGCCCACGGGGGGGGTACCAAGAGACCCAGTACTTC
TRBV12-3/TRBV12-4	few	TRBJ1-2	TRBD1	CASRPQGAGGYTF	TGTGCCAGCAGACCACAGGGGGCTGGTGGCTACACCTTC
TRBV3-1/TRBV3-2	NA	TRBJ1-5	NA	CASSPPGGNQPQHF	TGTGCCAGCAGCCCCCCTGGGGGGAATCAGCCCCAGCATTTT
TRBV3-1/TRBV3-2	NA	TRBJ1-3	TRBD1	CASSQEEGARSGNTIYF	TGTGCCAGCAGCCAAGAAGAGGGGGCAAGATCTGGAAACACCATATATTTT
TRBV6-1	NA	TRBJ1-2	NA	CASSEEYRAYGYTF	TGTGCCAGCAGTGAAGAGTACAGGGCCTATGGCTACACCTTC
TRBV27	NA	TRBJ2-1	TRBD2	CASSRKTSGISYNEQFF	TGTGCCAGCAGCCGCAAGACTAGCGGGATTTCCTACAATGAGCAGTTCTTC
TRBV7-2	NA	TRBJ2-3	NA	CASSLTRVADTQYF	TGTGCCAGCAGCCTAACACGGGTAGCAGATACGCAGTATTTT
TRBV7-9	NA	TRBJ2-7	NA	CASSLGRGSYEQYF	TGTGCCAGCAGCTTAGGGAGAGGTTCCTACGAGCAGTACTTC
TRBV5-8	NA	TRBJ2-7	TRBD1	CASSFGQGLREQYF	TGTGCCAGCAGCTTCGGACAGGGGTTGCGCGAGCAGTACTTC
TRBV29-1	NA	TRBJ1-1	NA	CSATTKMNTEAFF	TGCAGCGCCACGACAAAGATGAACACTGAAGCTTTCTTT
TRBV5-8	NA	TRBJ1-5	TRBD1	CASSRFRGPQPQHF	TGTGCCAGCAGCCGTTTCAGGGGGCCCCAGCCCCAGCATTTT
TRBV7-9	few	TRBJ2-2	TRBD1	CASREDRPLLTGELFF	TGTGCCAGCAGAGAGGACAGGCCCCTTCTCACCGGGGAGCTGTTTTTT
TRBV9	NA	TRBJ1-1	NA	CASSVTPGGGGREAFF	TGTGCCAGCAGCGTAACCCCAGGAGGTGGGGGCCGTGAAGCTTTCTTT
TRBV6-5	NA	TRBJ2-7	TRBD1	CASTIGQGFYEQYF	TGTGCCAGCACTATCGGACAGGGATTCTACGAGCAGTACTTC
TRBV9	NA	TRBJ2-1	TRBD2	CASSLPGLAGVNEQFF	TGTGCCAGCAGCTTGCCGGGACTAGCGGGAGTTAATGAGCAGTTCTTC